A selection of T cell receptor beta chains follows, all from one sample in a study of T-cell memory formation after mild COVID-19. TCRdb reprocessed the 5' RACE reads via MiXCR and lists one record per CDR3 protein. The data show approximately 350,000 distinct CDR3 sequences, approximately 27% seen once. Sequenced input: PBMCs or a T cell subset sorted from them (not recorded which). These receptors were taken from an adult woman who had mild COVID-19 (a few samples of this study predate the infection). Cell type and time point are not known. CDR3s include the opening cysteine and the closing phenylalanine or tryptophan. Fields, in order: CDR3 DNA, CDR3 protein, V gene, clone size, D gene, J gene. A D gene is named only where the DNA matches it firmly. Not all rows give a size; the values are once, few, many and, for expanded clones, a class.

TGCGCCAGCAGCTTGGGGACACCCACCTACGAGCAGTACTTC | CASSLGTPTYEQYF | TRBV5-1 | few | - | TRBJ2-7
TGTGCCACCAGTGATCCGGGAAGAGGCACAGATACGCAGTATTTT | CATSDPGRGTDTQYF | TRBV24-1 | - | - | TRBJ2-3
TGCAGCGTTGGGCCATCCGACTACAATGAGCAGTTCTTC | CSVGPSDYNEQFF | TRBV29-1 | - | - | TRBJ2-1
TGTGCCTGGAGTTCCCGAGGGGGGCGGGAGGGCCTGTACGAGCAGTACTTC | CAWSSRGGREGLYEQYF | TRBV30 | - | TRBD2 | TRBJ2-7
TGTGCCAGTAGTAGGCTCACTCCAGGGGCCGGGGAGCTGTTTTTT | CASSRLTPGAGELFF | TRBV19 | - | - | TRBJ2-2
TGTGCCAGCAGTTACCCCAACCCTCGGACAGGGGGCTACGGGGACACTGAAGCTTTCTTT | CASSYPNPRTGGYGDTEAFF | TRBV6-5 | few | TRBD1 | TRBJ1-1
TGTGCCAGCATTCCAACGGCGACAGTTTTGAACACTGAAGCTTTCTTT | CASIPTATVLNTEAFF | TRBV6-2/TRBV6-3 | few | - | TRBJ1-1
TGTGCCAGCAGCCCGCGGACTAGCGGCTCCTACAATGAGCAGTTCTTC | CASSPRTSGSYNEQFF | TRBV7-9 | - | TRBD2 | TRBJ2-1
TGTGCCAGCAGTTTATTTCAGGGGGCCTATGGCTACACCTTC | CASSLFQGAYGYTF | TRBV27 | few | TRBD1 | TRBJ1-2
TGCGCCAGCAGCCCTCCTCTCGGGGCTGAAGCTTTCTTT | CASSPPLGAEAFF | TRBV5-1 | - | - | TRBJ1-1
TGTGCCAGCAGCTTAGTGGCGGGAGAGGGGTCCTACAATGAGCAGTTCTTC | CASSLVAGEGSYNEQFF | TRBV7-6 | - | TRBD2 | TRBJ2-1
TGTGCCTGGAGTTTTGGCTCGGGCGGGAGTTTTAAGGGAGAGACCCAGTACTTC | CAWSFGSGGSFKGETQYF | TRBV30 | many | TRBD2 | TRBJ2-5
TGCGCCAGCAGCCAAGGGTGGGGAGGGGAGGGGTACTCCTACGAGCAGTACTTC | CASSQGWGGEGYSYEQYF | TRBV4-1 | - | TRBD2 | TRBJ2-7
TGTGCCAGCAGCCCCCTCGGGGCCGGGGAGCTGTTTTTT | CASSPLGAGELFF | TRBV7-6 | many | - | TRBJ2-2
TGTGCCAGCAGGTTAAGGGCTCCTACGCAGTATTTT | CASRLRAPTQYF | TRBV12-3/TRBV12-4 | few | - | TRBJ2-3
TGTGCCAGTAGTATCCTTAACACAGATACGCAGTATTTT | CASSILNTDTQYF | TRBV19 | few | - | TRBJ2-3